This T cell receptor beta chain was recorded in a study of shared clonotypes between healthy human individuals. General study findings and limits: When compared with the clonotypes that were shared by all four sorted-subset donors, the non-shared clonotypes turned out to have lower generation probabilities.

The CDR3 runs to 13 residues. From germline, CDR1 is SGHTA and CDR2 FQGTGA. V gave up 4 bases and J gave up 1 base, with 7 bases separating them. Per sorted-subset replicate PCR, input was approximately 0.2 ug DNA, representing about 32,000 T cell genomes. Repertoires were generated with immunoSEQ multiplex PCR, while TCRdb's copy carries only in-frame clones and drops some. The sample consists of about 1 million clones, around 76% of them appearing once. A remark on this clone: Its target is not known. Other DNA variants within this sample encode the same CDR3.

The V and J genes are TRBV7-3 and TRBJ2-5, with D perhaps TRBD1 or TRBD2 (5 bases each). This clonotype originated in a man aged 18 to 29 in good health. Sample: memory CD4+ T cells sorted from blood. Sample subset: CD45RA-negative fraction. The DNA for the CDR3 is TGTGCCAGCAGCTCGGGACCCCAAGAGACCCAGTACTTC. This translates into CASSSGPQETQYF.